Detailed here is one TCR beta chain. Antigen specificity is unknown. These data are taken from a study of blood T cells in healthy people across ages. Findings and limits, study-wide: Compared with aged donors, long-lived donors showed fewer expanded clones, suggesting selection.

Germline trimming cut 1 base from V and 7 bases from J; bases unmatched to any gene: 6. The CDR3 contains 15 residues. CDR1 MGHRA and CDR2 YSYEKL come from the germline V gene. A second PCR, run for about 7 to 11 cycles, used a sample-barcoded 5' primer plus a J-beta primer mix. TCRdb called the 5' RACE reads again in MiXCR, with one record for every CDR3 protein. The repertoire holds around 800,000 distinct CDR3 sequences, with around a quarter as singletons. The same data also went into a second study, on T cells of mothers and their children.

Material: blood. The receptor was isolated from a boy aged 10-17 years in good health. The V and J genes are TRBV4-1 and TRBJ2-3, with 9 bases aligning to TRBD2. The CDR3 sequence is CASSQVDSGGNTQYF. The CDR3, as DNA: TGCGCCAGCAGCCAAGTTGATAGCGGGGGAAATACGCAGTATTTT.